These T cell receptor beta chains were read from a single sample in a study of blood T cell repertoires in COVID-19. Using immunoSEQ multiplex PCR, the repertoire was profiled, and TCRdb retains in-frame clones only, with some absent. The sample lists roughly 410,000 clones; more than 70% were seen once. Specimen: peripheral blood. These receptors were taken from a woman aged 60-75 years with COVID-19, enrolled during active disease. Each CDR3 is given with its conserved first and last residue. The order of the fields is CDR3 length, clone size, J gene, V gene, D gene, CDR3 protein, CDR3 DNA. A D gene is named only where the DNA matches it firmly. Rows give clone size only sometimes, using once, few, many, or a class for an expanded clone.

len: 15
abundance: .
j_gene: TRBJ1-5
v_gene: TRBV24-1
d_gene: TRBD1
CDR3aa: CATSDPSQGDQPQHF
CDR3nt: TGTGCCACCAGTGACCCTTCACAGGGGGACCAGCCCCAGCATTTT

len: 15
abundance: .
j_gene: TRBJ2-2
v_gene: TRBV19
d_gene: TRBD1
CDR3aa: CASSINDRVTGELFF
CDR3nt: TGTGCCAGTAGTATTAACGACAGGGTCACCGGGGAGCTGTTTTTT

len: 15
abundance: .
j_gene: TRBJ1-2
v_gene: TRBV9
d_gene: .
CDR3aa: CASSVSLEGTYGYTF
CDR3nt: TGTGCCAGCAGCGTAAGTTTGGAGGGGACCTATGGCTACACCTTC

len: 14
abundance: .
j_gene: TRBJ1-2
v_gene: TRBV5-5
d_gene: .
CDR3aa: CASSSVGLLMGYTF
CDR3nt: TGTGCCAGCAGCTCTGTAGGACTCCTAATGGGCTACACCTTC

len: 17
abundance: .
j_gene: TRBJ1-6
v_gene: TRBV6-6
d_gene: .
CDR3aa: CASRRTGDSSYNSPLHF
CDR3nt: TGTGCCAGCAGGCGAACGGGGGATAGCTCCTATAATTCACCCCTCCACTTT

len: 15
abundance: .
j_gene: TRBJ1-5
v_gene: TRBV6-2/TRBV6-3
d_gene: TRBD1
CDR3aa: CASSYFGQGNQPQHF
CDR3nt: TGTGCCAGCAGTTACTTCGGACAGGGGAATCAGCCCCAGCATTTT

len: 13
abundance: once
j_gene: TRBJ1-1
v_gene: TRBV7-3
d_gene: .
CDR3aa: CASSPSTGSEAFF
CDR3nt: TGTGCCAGCAGCCCCTCCACTGGGAGTGAAGCTTTCTTT

len: 16
abundance: .
j_gene: TRBJ1-5
v_gene: TRBV18
d_gene: .
CDR3aa: CASSPPGRHSNQPQHF
CDR3nt: TGTGCCAGCTCACCACCGGGGAGACATAGCAATCAGCCCCAGCATTTT

len: 12
abundance: .
j_gene: TRBJ2-4
v_gene: TRBV2
d_gene: .
CDR3aa: CASKGGGDIQYF
CDR3nt: TGTGCCAGCAAGGGAGGTGGGGACATTCAGTACTTC

len: 16
abundance: once
j_gene: TRBJ2-1
v_gene: TRBV7-3
d_gene: TRBD2
CDR3aa: CASSPPAGALNNEQFF
CDR3nt: TGTGCCAGCAGTCCACCAGCGGGGGCCCTCAACAATGAGCAGTTCTTC

len: 15
abundance: .
j_gene: TRBJ2-3
v_gene: TRBV27
d_gene: .
CDR3aa: CASSQGLFRSDTQYF
CDR3nt: TGTGCCAGCAGCCAGGGACTCTTTCGGAGCGATACGCAGTATTTT

len: 16
abundance: .
j_gene: TRBJ2-2
v_gene: TRBV28
d_gene: TRBD1
CDR3aa: CASSTPGQGNTGELFF
CDR3nt: TGTGCCAGCAGCACTCCGGGACAGGGGAACACCGGGGAGCTGTTTTTT

len: 15
abundance: once
j_gene: TRBJ1-3
v_gene: TRBV7-2
d_gene: .
CDR3aa: CASSLFTESGNTIYF
CDR3nt: TGTGCCAGCAGCTTATTCACGGAGTCTGGAAACACCATATATTTT

len: 16
abundance: once
j_gene: TRBJ2-2
v_gene: TRBV14
d_gene: TRBD1
CDR3aa: CASSLATGGPKKELFF
CDR3nt: TGTGCCAGCAGCCTCGCGACAGGGGGCCCTAAAAAGGAGCTGTTTTTT

len: 18
abundance: .
j_gene: TRBJ1-4
v_gene: TRBV19
d_gene: .
CDR3aa: CASAPARGTRWTNEKLFF
CDR3nt: TGTGCCAGTGCCCCCGCCCGAGGAACACGTTGGACTAATGAAAAACTGTTTTTT

len: 13
abundance: .
j_gene: TRBJ1-1
v_gene: TRBV15
d_gene: .
CDR3aa: CATSIRTDTEAFF
CDR3nt: TGTGCCACCAGCATTCGGACAGACACTGAAGCTTTCTTT

len: 15
abundance: .
j_gene: TRBJ1-4
v_gene: TRBV11-2
d_gene: .
CDR3aa: CASSLHGPTNEKLFF
CDR3nt: TGTGCCAGCAGCTTACACGGTCCCACTAATGAAAAACTGTTTTTT

len: 15
abundance: once
j_gene: TRBJ2-5
v_gene: TRBV9
d_gene: TRBD2
CDR3aa: CASSVAPSGGETQYF
CDR3nt: TGTGCCAGCAGCGTAGCCCCTAGCGGGGGAGAGACCCAGTACTTC

len: 15
abundance: once
j_gene: TRBJ2-2
v_gene: TRBV2
d_gene: .
CDR3aa: CASSLSAGAPGELFF
CDR3nt: TGTGCCAGCAGTCTGTCCGCAGGGGCCCCCGGGGAGCTGTTTTTT

len: 19
abundance: .
j_gene: TRBJ1-1
v_gene: TRBV3-1/TRBV3-2
d_gene: TRBD1
CDR3aa: CASSQDSRDRVFMNTEAFF
CDR3nt: TGTGCCAGCAGCCAAGATTCCCGAGACAGGGTGTTTATGAACACTGAAGCTTTCTTT

len: 12
abundance: .
j_gene: TRBJ2-7
v_gene: TRBV3-1/TRBV3-2
d_gene: .
CDR3aa: CASSQGTYEQYF
CDR3nt: TGTGCCAGCAGCCAAGGCACTTACGAGCAGTACTTC

len: 17
abundance: .
j_gene: TRBJ2-2
v_gene: TRBV19
d_gene: TRBD2
CDR3aa: CASSIRTGLGITGELFF
CDR3nt: TGTGCCAGTAGTATTCGAACGGGACTAGGTATAACCGGGGAGCTGTTTTTT